These 19 T cell receptor beta chains originate from one sample sequenced in a study of technical replicates of blood from a few donors. Profiled with immunoSEQ multiplex PCR; TCRdb holds only in-frame clones, not every one. The data hold roughly 74,000 clones, with about 91% observed a single time. The material sequenced was T cells isolated from PBMCs. Receptor source: a human donor in good health.

This chain links TRBV7-9 with TRBJ2-7, with D perhaps TRBD2 (6 bases). This CDR3 region has 17 residues. In germline, CDR1 is SEHNR, CDR2 FQNEAQ (reference sequence). V was trimmed by 5 bases and J by 4 bases, leaving 24 bases between them. CDR3 DNA: TGTGCCAGCAGCCCCTTGTCTGAGGGACTTAAATTTTACGAGCAGTACTTC. Translating it yields CASSPLSEGLKFYEQYF. Full variable domain (missing parts from reference TRBV7-9 and TRBJ2-7): DTGVSQNPRHKITKRGQNVTFRCDPISEHNRLYWYRQTLGQGPEFLTYFQNEAQLEKSRLLSDRFSAERPKGSFSTLEIQRTEQGDSAMYLCASSPLSEGLKFYEQYFGPGTRLTVT.

The chain couples TRBV30 to TRBJ2-7, with a possible D match to TRBD2 (5 bases). V lost 4 bases to trimming and J lost 5 bases, with 15 bases between them. Germline-derived CDR1 and CDR2 are GTSNPN and SVGIG (reference sequence). The CDR3 loop spans 13 amino acids. CDR3 coding DNA: TGTGCCTGGACGGACTCCGCTGATCACGAGCAGTACTTC. It yields the protein CAWTDSADHEQYF.

This chain uses TRBV9 with TRBJ2-1; D perhaps matches TRBD2 (6 bases). The germline gives CDR1 SGDLS, CDR2 YYNGEE. Trimming left V 0 bases short and J 6 bases short, with 22 bases between. The CDR3 is 18 residues long. As DNA, the CDR3 is TGTGCCAGCAGCGTAGCTAGCCTAGCGCTTAATAGGGGCAATGAGCAGTTCTTC. This sequence encodes CASSVASLALNRGNEQFF.

V and J are TRBV7-9 and TRBJ1-2; tentative D call: TRBD1 (6 bases). Trimming left V 2 bases short and J 3 bases short, with 22 bases between. The CDR3 consists of 18 residues. Germline CDR1 SEHNR, CDR2 FQNEAQ (reference sequence). The CDR3 DNA reads as TGTGCCAGCAGCTTATGGCTGAGGGGGTACACCGAGTACTATGGCTACACCTTC. It encodes CASSLWLRGYTEYYGYTF.

The rearrangement joins TRBV19 to TRBJ2-1, with D unclear. V lost 5 bases and J lost 3, with 8 bases in between. Germline V gives CDR1 LNHDA, CDR2 SQIVND (reference sequence). There are 13 residues in the CDR3. CDR3 nucleotide sequence: TGTGCCAGTAGTGACTCTTTCTACAATGAGCAGTTCTTC. Protein: CASSDSFYNEQFF.

The rearrangement uses TRBV10-3 and TRBJ2-2, with 8 bases lining up with TRBD2. Unmatched junction bases numbered 8, after V lost 4 bases and J lost 4 bases. Germline V gene data show CDR1 as ENHRY and CDR2 as SYGVKD. The CDR3 runs to 16 residues. CDR3 DNA sequence: TGTGCCATCAGTGGGACTAGCCAGGGGAGCACCGGGGAGCTGTTTTTT. It specifies CAISGTSQGSTGELFF.

The rearrangement joins TRBV28 to TRBJ2-7; the match to TRBD1 covers 7 bases. CDR3 length: 13 amino acids. The J segment lost 6 bases and the V segment lost 3 bases, leaving 5 bases of the junction unmatched. Germline assignment: CDR1 MDHEN and CDR2 SYDVKM. CDR3 nucleotides: TGTGCCAGCAGTTTCTCTAGGGGGCCCGAGCAGTACTTC. Amino acids: CASSFSRGPEQYF.

The rearrangement joins TRBV4-2 to TRBJ2-2; D is perhaps TRBD2 (6 bases). Trimming removed 0 bases at V and 4 bases at J, with 18 bases between. The CDR3 spans 18 residues. Germline-derived CDR1 and CDR2 are LGHNA and YNFKEQ. The CDR3 sequence is CASSQDLQRGTSTGELFF. CDR3 in DNA: TGTGCCAGCAGCCAAGACCTCCAGAGAGGGACTTCCACCGGGGAGCTGTTTTTT.

The CDR3 sequence is CASSYSGQGHGELFF. DNA for the CDR3: TGTGCCAGCAGTTACTCGGGACAAGGGCACGGGGAGCTGTTTTTT. This chain connects TRBV6-6 to TRBJ2-2, with D tentatively TRBD1 (6 bases). V was pared by 0 bases and J by 7 bases, with 12 bases between. The CDR3 covers 15 residues. Germline loops: CDR1 MNHNY, CDR2 SVGAGI (reference sequence).

The chain joins TRBV19 to TRBJ1-2; D is undetermined. The V gene's germline CDR1 is LNHDA and CDR2 SQIVND (reference sequence). The CDR3 runs 12 residues. Trimming cost V 7 bases and J 1 base, with 7 bases left between them. DNA for the CDR3: TGTGCCAGTAAGGAGGGTAACTATGGCTACACCTTC. Its translation is CASKEGNYGYTF.

The J gene is TRBJ2-1, the V gene TRBV7-7; 7 positions agree with TRBD1. This CDR3 is 16 amino acids long. The germline V gene encodes CDR1 SSHAT and CDR2 FNYEAQ (reference sequence). With 1 base clipped from V and 2 bases from J, the junction kept 5 bases outside the gene matches. CDR3 sequence (DNA): TGTGCCAGCAGCTTAGGCGCCGGGACAGCCTACAATGAGCAGTTCTTC. It encodes CASSLGAGTAYNEQFF.

Of note for this clone: The junction departs from the called germline gene at one end, perhaps through a read error. The V and J genes are TRBV30 and TRBJ1-5, with TRBD1 matching 8 bases. This CDR3 comprises 15 residues. CDR1 is GTSNPN and CDR2 is SVGIG in the germline V gene (reference sequence). CDR3 DNA: TGTGCCTGGGGTGTCGGACAGGGTGGAAATCAGCCCCAGCATTTT. It yields the protein CAWGVGQGGNQPQHF.

Only one count was recorded for this clone. This chain joins TRBV4-2 and TRBJ1-2, with 9 bases identical to TRBD1. V was pared by 2 bases and J by 2 bases, with 3 bases of the junction left unmatched. The germline V gene encodes CDR1 LGHNA and CDR2 YNFKEQ. This CDR3 region has 15 residues. The CDR3 loop reads CASSQTGGVNYGYTF. CDR3 DNA sequence: TGTGCCAGCAGCCAAACAGGGGGCGTGAACTATGGCTACACCTTC.

This clone was observed a handful of times. The CDR3 protein is CASSQERGGELFF. The CDR3 DNA sequence: TGTGCCAGCAGCCAAGAACGAGGCGGGGAGCTGTTTTTT. This chain links TRBV4-2 with TRBJ2-2; D call uncertain. With 0 bases removed from V and 7 bases from J, the gap between germline ends came to 6 bases. The CDR3 contains 13 residues. Germline loops: CDR1 LGHNA, CDR2 YNFKEQ.

This chain uses TRBV7-3 with TRBJ2-2, with 12 bases aligning to TRBD2. Germline V CDR1 and CDR2: SGHTA, FQGTGA. Trimming cost V 5 bases and J 0 bases; bases outside gene matches: 7. The length of the CDR3 is 18 residues. This CDR3 is CASSELAGGPANTGELFF. The CDR3 nucleotides read TGTGCCAGCAGCGAACTAGCGGGAGGCCCCGCGAACACCGGGGAGCTGTTTTTT.

V is TRBV27 and J is TRBJ2-7, with 8 bases identical to TRBD1. CDR1 MNHEY and CDR2 SMNVEV come from the germline V gene (reference sequence). This CDR3 is 15 amino acids long. Trimming took 5 bases from V and 2 from J; bases not matched to a gene: 8. The CDR3 region is CASSAPGQAAYEQYF. CDR3 in DNA: TGTGCCAGCAGTGCACCGGGACAGGCTGCCTACGAGCAGTACTTC.

This chain joins TRBV7-8 and TRBJ1-5, with TRBD1 matching 9 bases. The CDR3 has 17 amino acids. Germline lookup yields CDR1 SGHVS and CDR2 FQNEAQ. V trimming: 5 bases; J trimming: 7 bases; junction bases outside the gene matches: 15. The CDR3 protein is CASSPRSRDRERQPQHF. DNA for the CDR3: TGTGCCAGCAGCCCCCGGTCCCGGGACAGGGAAAGACAGCCCCAGCATTTT.

This clone occurred once. The chain couples TRBV7-8 to TRBJ2-1, with D tentatively TRBD2 (5 bases). This CDR3 has 13 residues. The germline V and J ends were trimmed by 5 bases and 8 bases, with 13 bases remaining between them. CDR1 and CDR2 from the germline V gene are SGHVS and FQNEAQ. CDR3 in amino acids: CASSVRGIDEQFF. CDR3 nucleotide sequence: TGTGCCAGCAGCGTCAGAGGGATCGATGAGCAGTTCTTC.

Comments on this clone: The DNA is left out, because the CDR3 cannot be placed on it with certainty; the CDR3 is given as TCRdb lists it. The gene calls are TRBV7-9 and TRBJ1-3; the table assigns TRBD1, which was not confirmed against the DNA. Looked up from germline, CDR1 is SEHNR and CDR2 is FQNEAQ (reference sequence). The CDR3 sequence runs 16 residues, both termini included. This CDR3 reads CASSFGPGDTGNTIYF.